A selection of T cell receptor beta chains follows, all from one sample in a study of CD8 T cells in Susac syndrome. TCRdb re-called the immunoSEQ multiplex PCR reads through MiXCR, storing one row per CDR3 protein. The profile shows 140,000 or so distinct CDR3 sequences, about 95% of them singletons. The source material was CD4+ T cells from PBMCs. The receptors originated from a human donor with multiple sclerosis. CDR3s include the opening cysteine and the closing phenylalanine or tryptophan. The D gene is left open where the match is weak. Not all rows give a size; the values are once, few, many and, for expanded clones, a class.

>16|NA|TRBJ2-1|TRBD2|TRBV9
CASSVVVAGGLGEQFF
TGTGCCAGCAGCGTAGTGGTAGCGGGAGGGTTAGGTGAGCAGTTCTTC
>14|NA|TRBJ2-1|NA|TRBV20-1
CSANDNSPYNEQFF
TGCAGTGCCAACGACAATTCCCCCTACAATGAGCAGTTCTTC
>17|NA|TRBJ2-3|TRBD1|TRBV24-1
CATSEYAGTGYTDTQYF
TGTGCCACCAGTGAATATGCCGGGACAGGGTATACAGATACGCAGTATTTT
>16|NA|TRBJ2-5|NA|TRBV9
CASSVANRDFQETQYF
TGTGCCAGCAGCGTAGCGAATCGGGACTTTCAAGAGACCCAGTACTTC
>13|NA|TRBJ1-2|TRBD1|TRBV25-1
CASSDLLTGDYTF
TGTGCCAGCAGTGACCTTCTTACAGGGGACTACACCTTC
>15|NA|TRBJ2-5|TRBD2|TRBV29-1
CSVQSIAGRGETQYF
TGCAGCGTTCAATCAATAGCGGGAAGGGGAGAGACCCAGTACTTC
>14|NA|TRBJ2-7|NA|TRBV18
CASSPGAQGYEQYF
TGTGCCAGCTCACCAGGGGCACAGGGCTACGAGCAGTACTTC
>14|NA|TRBJ2-3|TRBD2|TRBV20-1
CSAVSGSGTDTQYF
TGCAGTGCTGTTAGCGGGAGTGGCACAGATACGCAGTATTTT
>14|NA|TRBJ2-1|NA|TRBV3-1
CASSLRLEGVEQFF
TGTGCCAGCAGCCTCCGACTAGAGGGGGTTGAGCAGTTCTTC
>12|NA|TRBJ1-1|NA|TRBV24-1
CATRGQFAEAFF
TGTGCCACCAGAGGGCAGTTCGCTGAAGCTTTCTTT
>13|NA|TRBJ2-3|NA|TRBV19
CASSIGQGDTQYF
TGTGCCAGTAGTATCGGCCAGGGAGATACGCAGTATTTT
>16|NA|TRBJ2-7|TRBD2|TRBV6-1
CASMVASGSIAYEQYF
TGTGCCAGCATGGTCGCTAGCGGGAGTATAGCCTACGAGCAGTACTTC
>13|NA|TRBJ1-2|NA|TRBV29-1
CSVDKGRPYGYTF
TGCAGCGTTGATAAAGGGCGGCCTTATGGCTACACCTTC
>12|NA|TRBJ2-7|NA|TRBV12-3/TRBV12-4
CASSPGLGLQYF
TGTGCCAGCAGCCCGGGACTGGGTCTTCAGTACTTC
>15|NA|TRBJ2-5|TRBD2|TRBV7-2
CASSETSGKQETQYF
TGTGCCAGCAGCGAGACTAGCGGGAAACAAGAGACCCAGTACTTC
>13|NA|TRBJ2-7|NA|TRBV6-1
CGTQTSWNYEQYF
TGCGGGACCCAGACCAGTTGGAACTACGAGCAGTACTTC
>16|NA|TRBJ1-3|TRBD1|TRBV3-1
CASSYSGTGGGNTIYF
TGTGCCAGCAGCTATTCCGGGACAGGGGGAGGAAACACCATATATTTT
>11|NA|TRBJ2-5|NA|TRBV20-1
CSGGGQETQYF
TGCAGCGGCGGAGGTCAAGAGACCCAGTACTTC
>14|once|TRBJ2-1|TRBD2|TRBV29-1
CSASGTSLYNEQFF
TGCAGCGCAAGCGGGACTAGCCTCTACAATGAGCAGTTCTTC
>12|NA|TRBJ1-1|NA|TRBV24-1
CATGGVGTEAFF
TGTGCCACCGGGGGAGTGGGCACTGAAGCTTTCTTT
>17|NA|TRBJ2-2|TRBD2|TRBV9
CASSVLPAGAGTGELFF
TGTGCCAGCAGCGTACTCCCAGCGGGAGCGGGTACCGGGGAGCTGTTTTTT
>20|NA|TRBJ2-3|TRBD2|TRBV15
CATSSLKTSGSRRFTDTQYF
TGTGCCACCAGCAGCCTCAAGACTAGCGGGAGTCGGCGTTTCACAGATACGCAGTATTTT
>13|NA|TRBJ2-3|NA|TRBV20-1
CSAGGGMTDTQYF
TGCAGTGCCGGAGGAGGGATGACAGATACGCAGTATTTT
>14|NA|TRBJ1-2|TRBD1|TRBV7-8
CASSNRGLDYGYTF
TGTGCCAGCAGCAACAGGGGGCTTGACTATGGCTACACCTTC
>12|NA|TRBJ1-1|NA|TRBV12-3/TRBV12-4
CASSPAGGMAFF
TGTGCCAGCAGTCCGGCGGGGGGGATGGCTTTCTTT
>15|NA|TRBJ2-5|NA|TRBV2
CASSESTVLGETQYF
TGTGCCAGCAGTGAATCGACCGTTTTGGGGGAGACCCAGTACTTC
>15|NA|TRBJ2-7|TRBD1|TRBV13
CASSPTGTADYEQYF
TGTGCCAGCAGCCCCACCGGGACAGCAGACTACGAGCAGTACTTC
>12|NA|TRBJ2-5|NA|TRBV12-3/TRBV12-4
CASSLGPRTQYF
TGTGCCAGCAGTTTGGGGCCTCGGACCCAGTACTTC
>16|NA|TRBJ2-2|TRBD2|TRBV5-4
CASSPQRGGNTGELFF
TGTGCCAGCAGCCCCCAGCGGGGGGGAAACACCGGGGAGCTGTTTTTT
>15|NA|TRBJ2-5|TRBD1|TRBV6-6
CASSSNRDSQETQYF
TGTGCCAGCAGTTCCAACCGGGACAGTCAAGAGACCCAGTACTTC
>13|once|TRBJ1-1|TRBD1|TRBV12-3/TRBV12-4
CASSLDRRAEAFF
TGTGCCAGCAGTTTGGACAGGAGGGCTGAAGCTTTCTTT
>15|NA|TRBJ1-5|NA|TRBV19
CASNLGGGWNQPQHF
TGTGCCTCTAATCTGGGGGGGGGCTGGAATCAGCCCCAGCATTTT
>17|NA|TRBJ2-7|TRBD2|TRBV23-1
CASSPSSSGRAREEQYF
TGCGCCAGCAGTCCTTCTTCTAGCGGGAGGGCCCGAGAGGAGCAGTACTTC
>16|NA|TRBJ2-7|TRBD1|TRBV6-2/TRBV6-3
CASSSPGQGKTYEQYF
TGTGCCAGCAGTTCCCCGGGACAGGGAAAGACCTACGAGCAGTACTTC
>16|NA|TRBJ2-1|TRBD2|TRBV27
CASRASRLAGDNEQFF
TGTGCCAGCCGAGCCTCACGACTAGCGGGCGACAATGAGCAGTTCTTC
>14|NA|TRBJ1-1|NA|TRBV29-1
CSVEFRGMNTEAFF
TGCAGCGTTGAATTCAGGGGAATGAACACTGAAGCTTTCTTT
>17|NA|TRBJ1-2|NA|TRBV15
CATSREPPRQSKYGYTF
TGTGCCACCAGCAGAGAGCCTCCCCGACAGAGCAAATATGGCTACACCTTC
>14|NA|TRBJ2-3|NA|TRBV5-4
CASSWRLDTDTQYF
TGTGCCAGCAGCTGGAGACTAGACACAGATACGCAGTATTTT
>14|NA|TRBJ1-2|NA|TRBV29-1
CSVEDGGLSYGYTF
TGCAGCGTTGAAGATGGTGGCTTAAGCTATGGCTACACCTTC
>14|NA|TRBJ1-5|NA|TRBV20-1
CSARGSGSNQPQHF
TGCAGTGCTAGAGGGTCAGGTAGCAATCAGCCCCAGCATTTT
>12|NA|TRBJ1-2|NA|TRBV16
CASSPLNYGYTF
TGTGCCAGCAGCCCTTTGAACTATGGCTACACCTTC
>14|few|TRBJ1-1|NA|TRBV6-5
CASSRGGMNTEAFF
TGTGCCAGCAGTCGAGGGGGGATGAACACTGAAGCTTTCTTT
>12|NA|TRBJ2-7|NA|TRBV2
CASRGGTYEQYF
TGTGCCAGCCGTGGCGGAACCTACGAGCAGTACTTC
>18|once|TRBJ2-2|NA|TRBV4-1
CASSLLGQVRPNTGELFF
TGCGCCAGCAGCCTCTTAGGGCAGGTCCGACCGAACACCGGGGAGCTGTTTTTT
>16|NA|TRBJ2-3|NA|TRBV20-1
CSASFKSNKNTDTQYF
TGCAGTGCTAGCTTTAAGAGTAATAAAAACACAGATACGCAGTATTTT
>14|once|TRBJ1-1|NA|TRBV7-9
CASSLGGSNTEAFF
TGTGCCAGCAGCTTAGGAGGCTCGAACACTGAAGCTTTCTTT
>15|NA|TRBJ2-1|TRBD2|TRBV2
CASSEEAGGRSEQFF
TGTGCCAGCAGTGAAGAAGCGGGGGGGAGAAGTGAGCAGTTCTTC
>15|NA|TRBJ1-6|TRBD1|TRBV28
CASRHRQGANSPLHF
TGTGCCAGCAGACACAGACAGGGGGCGAATTCACCCCTCCACTTT
>10|NA|TRBJ2-7|NA|TRBV20-1
CSARRNEQYF
TGCAGTGCCCGGAGAAACGAGCAGTACTTC
>16|NA|TRBJ2-1|TRBD1|TRBV24-1
CATSEWTGGSYNEQFF
TGTGCCACCAGTGAGTGGACAGGGGGCTCCTACAATGAGCAGTTCTTC
>14|NA|TRBJ2-7|NA|TRBV18
CASSPPQGGYEQYF
TGTGCCAGCTCACCACCACAGGGTGGATACGAGCAGTACTTC
>14|NA|TRBJ2-7|NA|TRBV20-1
CSASPDGSSYEQYF
TGCAGTGCTAGTCCAGACGGGAGCTCCTACGAGCAGTACTTC
>20|NA|TRBJ2-3|NA|TRBV6-4
CASSDSTGYALQPSTDTQYF
TGTGCCAGCAGTGACTCGACCGGGTACGCACTACAGCCTAGCACAGATACGCAGTATTTT
>16|NA|TRBJ1-5|NA|TRBV5-4
CASSIQGWESNQPQHF
TGTGCCAGCAGCATACAGGGATGGGAGAGCAATCAGCCCCAGCATTTT